This TCR beta chain appears in the sequencing data of a study of CD8 T cells in ankylosing spondylitis. Whole-study findings and limits: Reportedly, matched ankylosing spondylitis synovial fluid was significantly enriched for disease-linked clones. Disease-associated clones were CD8+ and fairly uncommon in peripheral blood.

The length of the CDR3 is 11 residues. V was clipped by 3 bases and J by 1 base, with 3 bases between them. The V gene's germline CDR1 is SQVTM and CDR2 ANQGSEA. Quantitative 5'-RACE with molecular barcodes produced the TCR beta libraries. TCRdb called the 5' RACE reads again in MiXCR, with one record for every CDR3 protein. Found here are around 99,000 distinct CDR3 sequences, about 9.1% of them singletons; the top ten hold about 4.6%. This clonotype has a count of ten or more. What it recognizes is unknown. The clonotype comes from a male donor with ankylosing spondylitis or in good health (not recorded which). The genes are TRBV29-1 and TRBJ1-1; no clear D gene. The sample was blood, either unsorted or a sorted T cell fraction (not recorded which). The CDR3 coding sequence is TGCAGCGTTGACAGGAACACTGAAGCTTTCTTT. Amino acid sequence: CSVDRNTEAFF.